A single sample is the source of the 9 T cell receptor beta chains below, sequenced in a study of CD8 T cells in ankylosing spondylitis. General study findings and limits: Ankylosing spondylitis blood seemed to carry a telltale TCR beta motif made of about 8 highly homologous variants.

Their antigens remain unidentified. TCRdb analysed the 5' RACE reads with MiXCR anew, one entry per CDR3 protein. The data show 750,000 to 850,000 distinct CDR3 sequences, with approximately 12% seen just once and approximately 0.46% held by the top ten. Sample: blood, either unsorted or a sorted T cell fraction (not recorded which). The receptor source for this set is a male donor with ankylosing spondylitis.

The CDR3 nucleotides are TGTGCCAGCAGGCTGGGGGGATCGGGCAATCAGCCCCAGCATTTT. This translates into CASRLGGSGNQPQHF. The rearrangement links TRBV28 to TRBJ1-5, with D possibly TRBD1 on 5 matching bases. This CDR3 contains 15 residues. Trimming took off 6 bases at V and 2 bases at J, with 14 bases between the two ends. Per the germline V gene, CDR1 is MDHEN and CDR2 is SYDVKM.

This clonotype has just a few counts. The rearrangement uses TRBV18 and TRBJ2-4, with 9 bases aligning to TRBD2. The CDR3 consists of 18 residues. CDR1 is KGHSH, CDR2 LQKENI, per germline. The ends lost 3 bases at V and 2 bases at J; junction bases unmatched: 11. The CDR3 sequence is CASSPLAGGPNTKNIQYF. Here the CDR3 DNA reads TGTGCCAGCTCACCTTTGGCGGGAGGGCCGAACACCAAAAACATTCAGTACTTC.

This clonotype appeared many times. The V call is TRBV7-2, the J call TRBJ2-1, with 10 bases that match TRBD2. The germline V gene has CDR1 SGHTA and CDR2 FQGNSA. The CDR3 loop spans 14 amino acids. The ends lost 6 bases at V and 8 bases at J; junction bases unmatched: 7. CDR3 DNA: TGTGCCAGCAGAAGGAGCGGGGGGGCCTATGAGCAGTTCTTC. It specifies CASRRSGGAYEQFF.

This clonotype was seen more than once but under ten times. The V call is TRBV12-3 or TRBV12-4, the J call TRBJ2-5; tentative D call: TRBD1 (5 bases). This CDR3 region has 13 residues. Trimming cost V 6 bases and J 5 bases, with 13 bases left between them. The CDR3 region is CASSPTWGETQYF. CDR3 bases: TGTGCCAGCAGCCCAACTTGGGGCGAGACCCAGTACTTC.

This clonotype occurred many times. The rearrangement links TRBV7-2 to TRBJ2-3; the D is unclear. The CDR3 runs to 12 residues. Germline CDR1 and CDR2: SGHTA and FQGNSA. V was trimmed by 8 bases and J by 0 bases, leaving 6 bases between them. The CDR3 DNA reads as TGTGCCAGCGAGGTCAGCACAGATACGCAGTATTTT. It specifies CASEVSTDTQYF.

V usage is TRBV6-5 and J usage is TRBJ2-1; 10 nucleotides match TRBD2. This CDR3 contains 15 residues. Unmatched junction bases numbered 1, after V lost 2 bases and J lost 3 bases. Germline CDR1 reads MNHEY; CDR2 reads SVGAGI. CDR3 in DNA: TGTGCCAGCAGTTACGGGACTAGCGACTACAATGAGCAGTTCTTC. It codes for CASSYGTSDYNEQFF.

This clonotype was recorded a few times. This rearrangement joins TRBV5-1 to TRBJ1-4; D gene ambiguous. Germline values: CDR1 SGHRS, CDR2 YFSETQ. The CDR3 is made up of 17 amino acids. The V end lost 2 bases, the J end lost 5 bases, and 19 bases lay between the germline ends. The CDR3 nucleotides read TGCGCCAGCAGCTTAACCCTCACCCCATCTGCCAATGAAAAACTGTTTTTT. This translates into CASSLTLTPSANEKLFF.

This clonotype was observed many times. The rearrangement joins TRBV4-2 to TRBJ1-1; TRBD1 might be the D (5 bases). CDR1 LGHNA and CDR2 YNFKEQ come from the germline V gene. Trimming removed 5 bases from V and 3 bases from J, with 19 bases in between. The CDR3 is made up of 16 amino acids. As DNA, the CDR3 is TGTGCCAGCAGCTCCCCAGGGTTCCGGGGGGACACTGAAGCTTTCTTT. This sequence encodes CASSSPGFRGDTEAFF.

The chain links TRBV28 to TRBJ2-3; maybe TRBD2 (6 bases). The V end was cut by 2 bases, the J end by 4 bases, with 16 bases between. The V gene's germline CDR1 is MDHEN and CDR2 SYDVKM. CDR3 length equals 16 residues. The CDR3 sequence is CASSLLAGRGADTQYF. The CDR3 nucleotides are TGTGCCAGCAGTTTACTAGCCGGGAGAGGGGCAGATACGCAGTATTTT.